The entry that follows covers one TCR beta chain sequence. This entry belongs to a study of blood T cell repertoires in COVID-19. The CDR3 runs 15 residues. The germline V gene has CDR1 SGHDT and CDR2 YYEEEE. After removal of 4 bases from V and 7 bases from J, the junction contained 12 bases not matched to a gene. In assigning cohorts, the study relied on participant-reported clinical history. Per the original data handling: Scientists estimated how many nucleated cells there were by amplifying reference gene primers. Assay: immunoSEQ multiplex PCR; the TCRdb copy retains only in-frame clones and omits some. The D gene and trimming were derived from the DNA, and the V and J assignments and clone size from that table. In the table there are fewer than 400,000 clones, roughly nine tenths of which are singletons.

Input material: PBMCs or T cells enriched from blood (not recorded which). The TCR sequence derives from a woman under 40 who had been exposed to COVID-19. The V and J genes are TRBV5-6 and TRBJ1-2; TRBD1 aligns across 8 bases. The CDR3 loop reads CASSRTGRALSGYTF. In DNA, the CDR3 is TGTGCCAGCAGCCGGACAGGGAGGGCCTTGAGTGGCTACACCTTC.